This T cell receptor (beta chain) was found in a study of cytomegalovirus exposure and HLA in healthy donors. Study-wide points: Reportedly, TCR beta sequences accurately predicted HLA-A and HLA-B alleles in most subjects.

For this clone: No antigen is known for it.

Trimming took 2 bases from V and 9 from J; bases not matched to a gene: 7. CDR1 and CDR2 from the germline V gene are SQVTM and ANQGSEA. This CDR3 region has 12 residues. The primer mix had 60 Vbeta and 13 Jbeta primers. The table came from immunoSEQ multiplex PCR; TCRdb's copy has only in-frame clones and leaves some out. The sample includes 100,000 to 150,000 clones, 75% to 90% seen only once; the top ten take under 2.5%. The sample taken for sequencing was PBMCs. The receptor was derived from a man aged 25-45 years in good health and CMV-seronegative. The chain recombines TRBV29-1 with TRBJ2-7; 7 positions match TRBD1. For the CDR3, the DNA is TGCAGCGTTGAAACTGACAGGGTTAGGCAGTACTTC. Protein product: CSVETDRVRQYF.